This T cell receptor beta chain was found in a study of blood T cell repertoires in COVID-19. Overall study context: Samples came from the United States, Italy and Spain, spanning acute and convalescent COVID-19. PBMCs, B-cell-depleted T cells, or T cells provided the cDNA or gDNA that made up the material.

The CDR3 runs to 12 residues. Germline V CDR1 and CDR2: LNHDA, SQIVND (reference sequence). Trimming cost V 9 bases and J 2 bases; bases outside gene matches: 4. As handled by the study authors: Amplified reference gene primers provided the basis for estimating nucleated cell counts. The table came from immunoSEQ multiplex PCR; TCRdb's copy has only in-frame clones and leaves some out. V, J and clone size were drawn from that table, and D and trimming were deduced from the DNA. This table holds fewer than 80,000 clones, about 87% found once. Source material: peripheral blood. The V call is TRBV19, the J call TRBJ2-7, with 7 positions matching TRBD1. The TCR comes from a human donor in a cohort sampled during active COVID-19. The CDR3 sequence is CASRDRTYEQYF. The CDR3 DNA sequence: TGTGCCAGCCGGGACAGAACCTACGAGCAGTACTTC. The complete variable domain, with remaining parts taken from reference TRBV19 and TRBJ2-7, reads DGGITQSPKYLFRKEGQNVTLSCEQNLNHDAMYWYRQDPGQGLRLIYYSQIVNDFQKGDIAEGYSVSREKKESFPLTVTSAQKNPTAFYLCASRDRTYEQYFGPGTRLTVT.